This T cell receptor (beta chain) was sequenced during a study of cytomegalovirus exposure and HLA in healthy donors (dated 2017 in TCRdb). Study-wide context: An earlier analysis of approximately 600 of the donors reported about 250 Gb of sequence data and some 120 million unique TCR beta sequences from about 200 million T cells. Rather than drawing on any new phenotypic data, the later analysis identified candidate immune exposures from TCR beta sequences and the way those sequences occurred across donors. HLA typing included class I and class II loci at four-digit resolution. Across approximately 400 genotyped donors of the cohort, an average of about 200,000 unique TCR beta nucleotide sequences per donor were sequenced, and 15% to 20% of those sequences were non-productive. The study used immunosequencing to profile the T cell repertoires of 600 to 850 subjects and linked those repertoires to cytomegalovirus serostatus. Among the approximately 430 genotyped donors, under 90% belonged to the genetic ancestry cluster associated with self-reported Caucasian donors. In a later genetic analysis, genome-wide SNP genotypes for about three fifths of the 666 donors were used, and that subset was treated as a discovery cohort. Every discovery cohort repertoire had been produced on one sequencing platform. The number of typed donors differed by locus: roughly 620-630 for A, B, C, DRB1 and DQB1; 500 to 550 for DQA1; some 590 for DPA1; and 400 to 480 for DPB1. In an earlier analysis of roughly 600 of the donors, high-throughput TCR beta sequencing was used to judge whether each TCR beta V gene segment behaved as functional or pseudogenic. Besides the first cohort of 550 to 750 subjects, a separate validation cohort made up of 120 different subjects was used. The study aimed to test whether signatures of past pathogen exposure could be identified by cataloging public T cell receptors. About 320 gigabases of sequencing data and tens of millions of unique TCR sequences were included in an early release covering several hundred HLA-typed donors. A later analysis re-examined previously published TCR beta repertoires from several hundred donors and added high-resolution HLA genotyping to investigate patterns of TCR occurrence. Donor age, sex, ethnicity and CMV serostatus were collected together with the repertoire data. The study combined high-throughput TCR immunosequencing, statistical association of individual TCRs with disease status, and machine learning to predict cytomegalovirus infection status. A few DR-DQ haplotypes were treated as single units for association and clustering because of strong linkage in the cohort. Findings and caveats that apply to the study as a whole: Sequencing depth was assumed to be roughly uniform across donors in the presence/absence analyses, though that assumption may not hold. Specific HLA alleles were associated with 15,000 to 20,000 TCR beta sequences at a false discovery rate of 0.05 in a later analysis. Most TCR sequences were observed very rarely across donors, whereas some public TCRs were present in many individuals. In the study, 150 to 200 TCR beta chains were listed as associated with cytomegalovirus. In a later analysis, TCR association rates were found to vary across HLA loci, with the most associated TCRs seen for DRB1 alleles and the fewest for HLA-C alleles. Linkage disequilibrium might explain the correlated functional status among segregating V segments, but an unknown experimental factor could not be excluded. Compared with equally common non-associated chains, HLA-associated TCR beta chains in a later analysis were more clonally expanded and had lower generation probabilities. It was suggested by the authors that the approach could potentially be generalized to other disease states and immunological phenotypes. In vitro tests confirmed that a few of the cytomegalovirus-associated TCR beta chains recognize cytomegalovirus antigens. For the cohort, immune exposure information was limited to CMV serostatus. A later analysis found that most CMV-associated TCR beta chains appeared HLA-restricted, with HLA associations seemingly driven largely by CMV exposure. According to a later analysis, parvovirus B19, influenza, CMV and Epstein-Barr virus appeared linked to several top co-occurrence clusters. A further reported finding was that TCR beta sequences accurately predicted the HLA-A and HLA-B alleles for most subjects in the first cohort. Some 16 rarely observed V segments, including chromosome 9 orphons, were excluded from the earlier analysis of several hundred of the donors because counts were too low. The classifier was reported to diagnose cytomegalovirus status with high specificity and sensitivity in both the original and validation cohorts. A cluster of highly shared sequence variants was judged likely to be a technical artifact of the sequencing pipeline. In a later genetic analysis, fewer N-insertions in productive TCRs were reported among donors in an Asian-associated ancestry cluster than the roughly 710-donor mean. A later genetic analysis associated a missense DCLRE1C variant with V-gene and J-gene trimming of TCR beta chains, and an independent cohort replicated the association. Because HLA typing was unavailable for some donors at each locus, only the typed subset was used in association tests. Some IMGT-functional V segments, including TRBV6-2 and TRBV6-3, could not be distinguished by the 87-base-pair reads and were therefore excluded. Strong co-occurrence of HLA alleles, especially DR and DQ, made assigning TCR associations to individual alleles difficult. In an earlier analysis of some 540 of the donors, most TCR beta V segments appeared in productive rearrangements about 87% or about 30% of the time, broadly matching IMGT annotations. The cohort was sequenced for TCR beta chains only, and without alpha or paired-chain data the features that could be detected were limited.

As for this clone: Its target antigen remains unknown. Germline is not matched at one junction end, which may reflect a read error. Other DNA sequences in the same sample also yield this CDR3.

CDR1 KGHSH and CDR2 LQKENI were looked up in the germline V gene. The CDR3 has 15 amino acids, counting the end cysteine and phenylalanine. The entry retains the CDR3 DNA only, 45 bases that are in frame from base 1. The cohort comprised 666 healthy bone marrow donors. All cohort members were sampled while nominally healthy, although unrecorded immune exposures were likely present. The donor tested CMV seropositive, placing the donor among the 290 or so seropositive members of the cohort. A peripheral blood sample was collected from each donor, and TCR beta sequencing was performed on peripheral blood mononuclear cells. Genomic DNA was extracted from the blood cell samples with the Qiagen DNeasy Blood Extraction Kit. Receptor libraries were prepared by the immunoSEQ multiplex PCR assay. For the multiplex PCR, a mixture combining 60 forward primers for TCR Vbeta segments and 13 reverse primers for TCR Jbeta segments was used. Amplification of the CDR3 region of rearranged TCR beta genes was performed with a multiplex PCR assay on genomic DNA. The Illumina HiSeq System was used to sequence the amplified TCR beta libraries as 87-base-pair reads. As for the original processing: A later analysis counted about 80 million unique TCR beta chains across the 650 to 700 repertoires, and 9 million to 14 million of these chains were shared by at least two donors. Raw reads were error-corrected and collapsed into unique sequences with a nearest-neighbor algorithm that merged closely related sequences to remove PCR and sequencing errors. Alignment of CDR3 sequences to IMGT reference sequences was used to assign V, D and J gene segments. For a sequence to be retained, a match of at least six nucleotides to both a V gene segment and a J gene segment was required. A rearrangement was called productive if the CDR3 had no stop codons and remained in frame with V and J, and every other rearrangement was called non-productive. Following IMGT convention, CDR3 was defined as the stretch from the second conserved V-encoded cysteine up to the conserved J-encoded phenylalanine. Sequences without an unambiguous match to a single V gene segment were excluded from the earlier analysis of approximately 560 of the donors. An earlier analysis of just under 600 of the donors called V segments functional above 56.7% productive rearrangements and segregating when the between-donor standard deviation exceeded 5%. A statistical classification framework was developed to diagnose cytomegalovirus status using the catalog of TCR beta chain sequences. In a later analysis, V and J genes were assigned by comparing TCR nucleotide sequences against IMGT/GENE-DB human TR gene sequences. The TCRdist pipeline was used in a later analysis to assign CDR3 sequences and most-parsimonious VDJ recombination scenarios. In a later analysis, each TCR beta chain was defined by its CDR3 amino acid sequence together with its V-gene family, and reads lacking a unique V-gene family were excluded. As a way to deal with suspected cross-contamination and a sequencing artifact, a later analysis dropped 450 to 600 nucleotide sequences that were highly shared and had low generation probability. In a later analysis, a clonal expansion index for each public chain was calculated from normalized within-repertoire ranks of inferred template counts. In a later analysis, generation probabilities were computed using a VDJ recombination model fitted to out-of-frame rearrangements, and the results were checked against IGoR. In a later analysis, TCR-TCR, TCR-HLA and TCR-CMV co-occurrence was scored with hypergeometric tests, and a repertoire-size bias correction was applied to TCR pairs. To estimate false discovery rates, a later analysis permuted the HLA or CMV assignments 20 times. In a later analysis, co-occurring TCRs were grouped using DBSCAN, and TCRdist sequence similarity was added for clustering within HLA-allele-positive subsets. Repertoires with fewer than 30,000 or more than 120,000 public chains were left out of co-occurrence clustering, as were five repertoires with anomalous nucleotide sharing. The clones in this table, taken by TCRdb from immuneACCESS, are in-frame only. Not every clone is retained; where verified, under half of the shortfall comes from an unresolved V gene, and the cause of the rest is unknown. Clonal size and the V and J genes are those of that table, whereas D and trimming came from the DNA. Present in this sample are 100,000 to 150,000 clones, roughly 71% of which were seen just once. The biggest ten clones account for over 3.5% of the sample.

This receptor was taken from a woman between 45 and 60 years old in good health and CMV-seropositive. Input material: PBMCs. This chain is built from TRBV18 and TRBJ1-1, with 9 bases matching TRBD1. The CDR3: CASSPSRDRVAEAFF. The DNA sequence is TGTGCCAGTTCACCATCCCGGGACAGGGTTGCTGAAGCTTTCTTT.